This is a list of T cell receptor beta chains from one sample in a study of shared clonotypes between healthy human individuals. The repertoire was sequenced with immunoSEQ multiplex PCR; TCRdb's copy has only in-frame clones and lacks some. Among nearly 2 million clones listed, 85% to 95% were seen once. Sample: naive CD8+ T cells sorted from blood. Receptors were obtained from a man between 18 and 29 years old in good health. The CDR3 runs from the conserved cysteine through the conserved F or W. For some rows the clone size is stated as once, few or many, or as a class when expanded; others skip it.

V gene	clone size	CDR3 protein
TRBV27	once	CASSLGLAGGYGADTQYF
TRBV9	once	CASSPEGGGGYTF
TRBV11-2	NA	CASSSPAGISGNTIYF
TRBV19	NA	CASSLLNTGELFF
TRBV10-1	NA	CASSEGQNNSPLHF
TRBV6-6	NA	CASSGGLAFF
TRBV27	NA	CASNEGALPYNEQFF
TRBV5-6	NA	CASSLVAEETQYF
TRBV4-1	NA	CASSQELAGELFF
TRBV30	NA	CAWSVQAGELFF
TRBV5-1	NA	CASSLATGGEEKLFF
TRBV29-1	NA	CSVPDYSQETQYF
TRBV4-3	NA	CASSQDRLDRYEQFF
TRBV6-1	NA	CASSEGHLYEQYF
TRBV7-6	NA	CASSFYSSEELFF
TRBV5-4	few	CASSWDRGSYEQYF
TRBV7-9	NA	CASSLSGYMNTEAFF
TRBV4-1	NA	CASSYRQDRYTGELFF
TRBV28	NA	CASSFGQGATYYNEQFF
TRBV12-5	NA	CASGQGYEQFF
TRBV4-1	NA	CASSQELTSGGNEQFF
TRBV30	NA	CAWSIQGNEQFF
TRBV11-2	NA	CASCVYLDTQYF
TRBV11-2	NA	CASSPSGLAGGVYNEQFF
TRBV4-2	NA	CASSQEAWGTGELFF
TRBV13	NA	CASSHRPSYEQYF
TRBV7-9	NA	CASRAPDRGRDTQYF
TRBV30	NA	CALDLEAGYGYTF
TRBV21-1	NA	CASSKKNYEQYF
TRBV4-3	NA	CASSQDSGGLTEAFF
TRBV19	NA	CASNEAYNEQFF
TRBV7-9	once	CASSLTPGQGISSYEQYF
TRBV19	NA	CASSMTLEAFF
TRBV5-1	NA	CASSLDLGGTEAFF
TRBV7-2	NA	CASSYPEVNYGYTF
TRBV7-6	NA	CASSFGASGGNTGELFF
TRBV6-1	NA	CASSVSSRTGGDEQYF
TRBV6-1	few	CASSEWRNQPQHF
TRBV9	NA	CASSVRDTLYNEQFF
TRBV27	NA	CASGPGQATDTQYF
TRBV19	NA	CASSTASGPLSNTGELFF